A single sample gave rise to the 14 T cell receptor beta chains below, sequenced in a study of identical twins. TCRdb recomputed calls from the 5' RACE reads with MiXCR, one row per CDR3 protein. The sample lists about 900,000 distinct CDR3 sequences, 10% to 15% seen once, with roughly 1.5% in the top ten. These data were also filed under a second study, of yellow fever vaccine responses in identical twins.

Input material: PBMCs. The source of these receptors is a young woman in good health.

This clonotype was picked up a small number of times. The chain couples TRBV2 to TRBJ1-4; D unclear. The length of the CDR3 is 12 residues. Germline values: CDR1 SNHLY, CDR2 FYNNEI. V lost 8 bases and J 10 bases, leaving 14 bases between the germline ends. DNA of the CDR3: TGTGCCAGCGGACCTCCGGGCGGAAAACTGTTTTTT. This sequence encodes CASGPPGGKLFF. Full variable domain (missing parts from reference TRBV2 and TRBJ1-4): EPEVTQTPSHQVTQMGQEVILRCVPISNHLYFYWYRQILGQKVEFLVSFYNNEISEKSEIFDDQFSVERPDGSNFTLKIRSTKLEDSAMYFCASGPPGGKLFFGSGTQLSVL.

There are a few counts of this clonotype. The CDR3 DNA follows: TGTGCCAGCAGCTACGACAGGGGTGAGCAGTTCTTC. Translated: CASSYDRGEQFF. V gene TRBV5-4 combines with J gene TRBJ2-1; 8 nucleotides agree with TRBD1. The V gene's germline CDR1 is SGHNT and CDR2 YYREEE (reference sequence). J was trimmed by 9 bases and V by 3 bases; bases with no gene match: 2. The CDR3 consists of 12 residues.

The chain carries TRBV15 and TRBJ2-5; D is unclear. The CDR3 extends over 16 amino acids. The germline gives CDR1 LNHNV, CDR2 YYDKDF (reference sequence). The ends were cut back, 3 bases at V and 5 bases at J, with 19 bases in the middle. This chain's CDR3 is CATSSYLLGNEETQYF. CDR3 in DNA: TGTGCCACCAGCAGTTACCTACTGGGGAATGAGGAGACCCAGTACTTC.

V usage is TRBV7-3 and J usage is TRBJ2-1, with D perhaps matching TRBD2 (5 bases). The V end was cut by 0 bases, the J end by 5 bases, with 11 bases between. The CDR3 has 15 residues. In germline, CDR1 is SGHTA, CDR2 FQGTGA. The CDR3 DNA follows: TGTGCCAGCAGCTTAACTGCGGGCAGCCACAATGAGCAGTTCTTC. Protein: CASSLTAGSHNEQFF. The full variable domain, rest sourced from reference TRBV7-3 and TRBJ2-1, is GAGVSQTPSNKVTEKGKYVELRCDPISGHTALYWYRQSLGQGPEFLIYFQGTGAADDSGLPNDRFFAVRPEGSVSTLKIQRTERGDSAVYLCASSLTAGSHNEQFFGPGTRLTVL.

This clonotype was found a few times. This chain links TRBV11-3 with TRBJ1-2; D may be TRBD1 (5 bases). The germline CDR1 and CDR2 sequences are SGHNT and YENEEA. The V gene lost 3 bases and the J gene lost 7 bases, with 9 bases spanning the gap. This CDR3 has 12 residues. In nucleotides, the CDR3 is TGTGCCAGCAGCTTTAACGGGGCTGGCTACACCTTC. Translation gives CASSFNGAGYTF.

The CDR3 is CASSFGTSGRLGEQFF. CDR3 bases: TGTGCCAGCAGTTTTGGGACTAGCGGGAGGTTAGGTGAGCAGTTCTTC. The chain is built from TRBV27 and TRBJ2-1, with TRBD2 matching over 15 bases. J was trimmed by 9 bases and V by 3 bases; bases with no gene match: 6. This CDR3 comprises 16 residues. Germline assignment: CDR1 MNHEY and CDR2 SMNVEV (reference sequence).

This clonotype has a handful of counts. V usage is TRBV19 and J usage is TRBJ1-5; maybe TRBD1 (5 bases). Trimming took 3 bases from V and 4 from J, leaving 16 bases between them. The V gene's germline CDR1 is LNHDA and CDR2 SQIVND (reference sequence). The CDR3 runs to 16 residues. CDR3 loop: CASSMFDRGWNQPQHF. In nucleotides, the CDR3 is TGTGCCAGTAGTATGTTCGACCGGGGGTGGAATCAGCCCCAGCATTTT.

This clonotype showed up just once. The chain employs TRBV28 and TRBJ1-2, with 8 bases that match TRBD1. After removal of 5 bases from V and 0 bases from J, the junction contained 11 bases not matched to a gene. The CDR3 covers 17 residues. CDR1 MDHEN and CDR2 SYDVKM come from the germline V gene. CDR3 bases: TGTGCCAGCAGTCAACCGGACAGGGACCCTTCTAACTATGGCTACACCTTC. It encodes CASSQPDRDPSNYGYTF.

This clonotype was picked up a small number of times. The V gene is TRBV7-9, the J gene TRBJ2-3; D is possibly TRBD2 (6 bases). CDR1 is SEHNR, CDR2 FQNEAQ, per germline (reference sequence). The V and J ends lost 6 bases and 4 bases respectively, with 14 bases between them. The CDR3 sequence is 14 residues long. DNA for the CDR3: TGTGCCAGCAGAATGGGCGGGACGGCAGATACGCAGTATTTT. Amino acid sequence: CASRMGGTADTQYF.

This clonotype has more than one count but fewer than ten. This chain connects TRBV5-5 to TRBJ2-5, with 8 bases identical to TRBD2. This CDR3 comprises 16 residues. Germline loops: CDR1 SGHKS, CDR2 YYEKEE (reference sequence). The V segment lost 0 bases and the J segment 4 bases; nucleotides outside the gene matches: 8. The CDR3: CASSLGRGLAVETQYF. CDR3 nucleotide sequence: TGTGCCAGCAGCTTGGGTAGAGGACTAGCAGTAGAGACCCAGTACTTC.

The V and J genes are TRBV3-1 and TRBJ2-7; the match to TRBD1 covers 9 bases. J was trimmed by 10 bases and V by 3 bases; bases with no gene match: 4. Per germline, CDR1 LGHDT and CDR2 YNNKEL (reference sequence). This CDR3 contains 12 residues. The CDR3 DNA reads TGTGCCAGCAGCCAGGGGACAGGGCAACAGTACGTC. Translated: CASSQGTGQQYV.

The rearrangement joins TRBV20-1 to TRBJ2-5, with D possibly being TRBD1 (5 bases). The CDR3 is 12 residues long. CDR1 is DFQATT and CDR2 is SNEGSKA in the germline V gene (reference sequence). V was shortened by 7 bases and J by 2 bases, with 11 bases between the two germline ends. The CDR3 here is CSVLTAQETQYF. The CDR3, as DNA: TGCAGTGTTTTGACAGCTCAAGAGACCCAGTACTTC.

The rearrangement joins TRBV28 to TRBJ2-2; TRBD2 is a possible D gene (6 bases). From germline, CDR1 is MDHEN and CDR2 SYDVKM. The CDR3 consists of 14 residues. V gave up 4 bases and J gave up 5 bases, with 11 bases separating them. The CDR3 spells CASSSTRETGELFF. CDR3 sequence (DNA): TGTGCCAGCAGTTCGACCCGGGAGACCGGGGAGCTGTTTTTT.

This clonotype was observed at least ten times. The chain recombines TRBV7-2 with TRBJ1-5; no definite D call. Germline CDR1 and CDR2: SGHTA and FQGNSA. CDR3 length: 13 amino acids. Trimming pared 1 base from V and 6 bases from J, leaving 7 bases between. CDR3 sequence reads: CASSLDGSQPQHF. The CDR3, as DNA: TGTGCCAGCAGCTTAGATGGGAGTCAGCCCCAGCATTTT.